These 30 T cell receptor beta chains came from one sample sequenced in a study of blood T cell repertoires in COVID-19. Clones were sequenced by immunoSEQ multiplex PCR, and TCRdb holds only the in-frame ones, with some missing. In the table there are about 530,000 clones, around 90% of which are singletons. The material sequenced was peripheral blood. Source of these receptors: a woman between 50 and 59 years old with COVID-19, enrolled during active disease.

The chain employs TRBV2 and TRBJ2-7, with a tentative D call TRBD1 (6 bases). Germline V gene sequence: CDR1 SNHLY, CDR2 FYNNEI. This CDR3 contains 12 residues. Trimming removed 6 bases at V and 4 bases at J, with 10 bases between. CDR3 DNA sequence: TGTGCCAGCAGGGATACAGGGTACGAGCAGTACTTC. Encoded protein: CASRDTGYEQYF.

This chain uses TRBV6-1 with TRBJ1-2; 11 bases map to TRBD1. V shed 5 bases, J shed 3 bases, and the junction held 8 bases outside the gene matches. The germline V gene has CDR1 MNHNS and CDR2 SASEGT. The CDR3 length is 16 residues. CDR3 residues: CASSQGQGALDYGYTF. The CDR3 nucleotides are TGTGCCAGCAGTCAAGGACAGGGGGCGTTAGACTATGGCTACACCTTC.

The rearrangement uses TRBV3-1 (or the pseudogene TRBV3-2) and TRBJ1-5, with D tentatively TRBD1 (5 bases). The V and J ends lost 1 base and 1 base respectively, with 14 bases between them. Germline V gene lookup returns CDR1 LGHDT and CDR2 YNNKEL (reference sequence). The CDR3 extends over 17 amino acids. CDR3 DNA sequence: TGTGCCAGCAGCCAAGGGCAGGGTCTCGAAAGCAATCAGCCCCAGCATTTT. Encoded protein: CASSQGQGLESNQPQHF.

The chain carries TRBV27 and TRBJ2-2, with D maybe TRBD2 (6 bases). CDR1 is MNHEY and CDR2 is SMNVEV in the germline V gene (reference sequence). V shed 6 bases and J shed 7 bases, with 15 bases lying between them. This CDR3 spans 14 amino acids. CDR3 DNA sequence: TGTGCCAGCAGGATAATGGGGGAGGACGGGGAGCTGTTTTTT. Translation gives CASRIMGEDGELFF.

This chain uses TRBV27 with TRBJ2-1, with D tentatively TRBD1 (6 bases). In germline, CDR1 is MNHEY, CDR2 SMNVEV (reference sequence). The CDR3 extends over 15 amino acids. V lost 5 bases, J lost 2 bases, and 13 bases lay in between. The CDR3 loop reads CASSLTGLPYNEQFF. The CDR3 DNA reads TGTGCCAGCAGTCTCACAGGGTTGCCCTACAATGAGCAGTTCTTC.

The CDR3 is CASSEAGQLETQYF. The CDR3 DNA is TGTGCCAGCAGTGAAGCGGGACAGCTAGAGACCCAGTACTTC. The V gene is TRBV6-1, the J gene TRBJ2-5, with 7 bases aligning to TRBD1. V dropped 0 bases and J dropped 4; count of bases not matched to a gene: 2. This CDR3 is built from 14 residues. Germline V lookup: CDR1 MNHNS, CDR2 SASEGT.

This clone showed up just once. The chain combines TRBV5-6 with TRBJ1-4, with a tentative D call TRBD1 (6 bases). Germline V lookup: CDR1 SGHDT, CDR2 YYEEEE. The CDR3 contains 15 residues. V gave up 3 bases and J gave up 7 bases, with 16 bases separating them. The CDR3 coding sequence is TGTGCCAGCAGCTCCCCCAGGGGAACGAGTGAAAAACTGTTTTTT. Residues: CASSSPRGTSEKLFF.

The CDR3 sequence: CASSPTREADTEAFF. DNA for the CDR3: TGTGCCAGTAGTCCAACGAGGGAGGCGGACACTGAAGCTTTCTTT. The J gene is TRBJ1-1, the V gene TRBV19; D is unclear. Between the trimmed V and J ends, which lost 5 bases and 3 bases, there was a span of 16 bases. Per germline, CDR1 LNHDA and CDR2 SQIVND (reference sequence). CDR3 length equals 15 residues.

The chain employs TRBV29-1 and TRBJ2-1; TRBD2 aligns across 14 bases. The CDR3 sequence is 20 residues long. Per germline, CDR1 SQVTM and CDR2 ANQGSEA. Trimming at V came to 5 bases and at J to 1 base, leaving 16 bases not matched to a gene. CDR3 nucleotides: TGCAGCGTTCGGTATATGCCCGGGACTAGCGGGGGTGGATCCTACAATGAGCAGTTCTTC. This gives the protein CSVRYMPGTSGGGSYNEQFF.

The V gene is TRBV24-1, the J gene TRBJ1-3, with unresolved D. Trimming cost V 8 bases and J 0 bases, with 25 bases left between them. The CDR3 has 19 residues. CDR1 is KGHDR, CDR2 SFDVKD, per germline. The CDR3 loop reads CATKLRLGNSLFSGNTIYF. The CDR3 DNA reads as TGTGCCACCAAGCTTAGATTGGGTAACAGTCTCTTCTCTGGAAACACCATATATTTT.

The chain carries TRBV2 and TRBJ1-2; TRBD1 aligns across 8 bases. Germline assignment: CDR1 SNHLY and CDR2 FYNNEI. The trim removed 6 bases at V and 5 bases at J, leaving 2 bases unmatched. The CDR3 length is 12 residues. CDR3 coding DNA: TGTGCCAGCAGGGACAGGGAATATGGCTACACCTTC. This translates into CASRDREYGYTF.

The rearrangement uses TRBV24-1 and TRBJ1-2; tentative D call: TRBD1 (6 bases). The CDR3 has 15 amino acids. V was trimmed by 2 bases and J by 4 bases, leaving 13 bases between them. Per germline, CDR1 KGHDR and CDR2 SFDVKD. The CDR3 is CATSDSDRTSYGYTF. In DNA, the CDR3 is TGTGCCACCAGTGATTCTGACAGGACTAGCTATGGCTACACCTTC.

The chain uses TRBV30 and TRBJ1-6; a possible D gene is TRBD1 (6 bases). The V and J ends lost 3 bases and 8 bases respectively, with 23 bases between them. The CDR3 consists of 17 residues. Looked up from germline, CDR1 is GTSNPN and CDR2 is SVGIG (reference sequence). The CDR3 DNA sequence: TGTGCCTGGAGAAAGAACAAGGGGGGGCGGGTAGATTCACCCCTCCACTTT. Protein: CAWRKNKGGRVDSPLHF.

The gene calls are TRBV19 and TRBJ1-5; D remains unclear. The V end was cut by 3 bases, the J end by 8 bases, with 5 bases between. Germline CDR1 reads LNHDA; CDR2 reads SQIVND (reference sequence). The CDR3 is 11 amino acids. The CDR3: CASSIGEPQHF. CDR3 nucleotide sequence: TGTGCCAGTAGTATTGGAGAGCCCCAGCATTTT. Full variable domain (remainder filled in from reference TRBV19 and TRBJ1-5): DGGITQSPKYLFRKEGQNVTLSCEQNLNHDAMYWYRQDPGQGLRLIYYSQIVNDFQKGDIAEGYSVSREKKESFPLTVTSAQKNPTAFYLCASSIGEPQHFGDGTRLSIL.

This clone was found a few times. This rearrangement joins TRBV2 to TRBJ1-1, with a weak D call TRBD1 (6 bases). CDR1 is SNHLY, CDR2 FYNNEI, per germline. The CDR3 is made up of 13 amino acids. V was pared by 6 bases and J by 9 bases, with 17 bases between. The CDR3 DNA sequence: TGTGCCAGCAGATCGTCGGCAGGGGCGAAAGCTTTCTTT. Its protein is CASRSSAGAKAFF.

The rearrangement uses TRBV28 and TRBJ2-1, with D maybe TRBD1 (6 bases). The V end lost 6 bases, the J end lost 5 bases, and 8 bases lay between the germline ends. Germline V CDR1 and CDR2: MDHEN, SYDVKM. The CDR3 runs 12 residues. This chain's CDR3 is CASRDRDNEQFF. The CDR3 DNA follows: TGTGCCAGCAGGGACAGAGACAATGAGCAGTTCTTC.

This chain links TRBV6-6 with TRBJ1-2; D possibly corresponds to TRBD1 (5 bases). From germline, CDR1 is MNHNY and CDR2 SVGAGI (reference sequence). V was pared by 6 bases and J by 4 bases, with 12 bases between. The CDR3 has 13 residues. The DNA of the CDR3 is TGTGCCAGCAGCGACGACAGCATCTATGGCTACACCTTC. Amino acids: CASSDDSIYGYTF.

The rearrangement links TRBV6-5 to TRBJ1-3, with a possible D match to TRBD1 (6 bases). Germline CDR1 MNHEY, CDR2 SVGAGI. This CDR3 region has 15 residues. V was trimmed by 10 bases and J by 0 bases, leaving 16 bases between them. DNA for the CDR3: TGTGCCATGATCCGGACAGTCGTCTCTGGAAACACCATATATTTT. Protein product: CAMIRTVVSGNTIYF.

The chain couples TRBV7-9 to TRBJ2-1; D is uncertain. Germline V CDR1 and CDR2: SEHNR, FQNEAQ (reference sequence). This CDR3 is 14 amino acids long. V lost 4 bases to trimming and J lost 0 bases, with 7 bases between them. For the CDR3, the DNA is TGTGCCAGCAGCTCCGCGTTCTCCTACAATGAGCAGTTCTTC. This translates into CASSSAFSYNEQFF.

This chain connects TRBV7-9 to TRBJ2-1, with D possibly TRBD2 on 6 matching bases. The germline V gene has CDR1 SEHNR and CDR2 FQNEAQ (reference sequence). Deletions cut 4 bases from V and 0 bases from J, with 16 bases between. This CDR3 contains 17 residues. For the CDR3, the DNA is TGTGCCAGCAGCTCCCTTTCCGGGGGTGTCTCCTACAATGAGCAGTTCTTC. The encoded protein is CASSSLSGGVSYNEQFF.

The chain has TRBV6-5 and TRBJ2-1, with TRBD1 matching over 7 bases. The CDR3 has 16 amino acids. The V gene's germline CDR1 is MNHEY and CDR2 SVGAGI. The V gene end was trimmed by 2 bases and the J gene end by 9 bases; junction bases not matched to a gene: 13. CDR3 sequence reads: CASSYTPPTGAGEQFF. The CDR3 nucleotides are TGTGCCAGCAGTTACACCCCCCCTACAGGGGCGGGTGAGCAGTTCTTC.

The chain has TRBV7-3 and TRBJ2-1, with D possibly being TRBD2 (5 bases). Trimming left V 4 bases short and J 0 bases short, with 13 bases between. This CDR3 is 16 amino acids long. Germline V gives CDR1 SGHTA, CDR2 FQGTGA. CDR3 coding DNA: TGTGCCAGCAGCTCCCACCCAACTAGCTCCTACAATGAGCAGTTCTTC. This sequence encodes CASSSHPTSSYNEQFF.

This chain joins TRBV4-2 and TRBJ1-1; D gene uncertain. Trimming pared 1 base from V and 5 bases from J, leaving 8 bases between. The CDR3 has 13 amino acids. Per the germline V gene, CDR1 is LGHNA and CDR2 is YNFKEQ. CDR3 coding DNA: TGTGCCAGCAGCCAAGTAGGCGGGACTGAAGCTTTCTTT. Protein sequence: CASSQVGGTEAFF.

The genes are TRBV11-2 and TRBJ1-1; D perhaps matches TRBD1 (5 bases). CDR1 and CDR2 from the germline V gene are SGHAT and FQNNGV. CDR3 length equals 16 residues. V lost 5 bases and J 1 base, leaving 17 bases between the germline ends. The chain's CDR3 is CASSHGRGMGNTEAFF. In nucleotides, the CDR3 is TGTGCCAGCAGCCATGGGCGGGGGATGGGGAACACTGAAGCTTTCTTT.

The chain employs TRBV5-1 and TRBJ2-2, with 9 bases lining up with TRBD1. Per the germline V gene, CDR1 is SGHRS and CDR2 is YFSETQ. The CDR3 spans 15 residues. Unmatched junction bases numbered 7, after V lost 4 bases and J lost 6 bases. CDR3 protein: CASSPGQGPPGELFF. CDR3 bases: TGCGCCAGCAGCCCCGGACAGGGGCCGCCCGGGGAGCTGTTTTTT. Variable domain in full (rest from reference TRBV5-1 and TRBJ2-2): KAGVTQTPRYLIKTRGQQVTLSCSPISGHRSVSWYQQTPGQGLQFLFEYFSETQRNKGNFPGRFSGRQFSNSRSEMNVSTLELGDSALYLCASSPGQGPPGELFFGEGSRLTVL.

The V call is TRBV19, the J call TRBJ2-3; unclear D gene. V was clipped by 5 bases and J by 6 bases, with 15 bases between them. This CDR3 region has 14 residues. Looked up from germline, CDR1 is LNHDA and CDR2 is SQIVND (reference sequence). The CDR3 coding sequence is TGTGCCAGTAGTTCGCTAGAATTACCCGATACGCAGTATTTT. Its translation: CASSSLELPDTQYF.

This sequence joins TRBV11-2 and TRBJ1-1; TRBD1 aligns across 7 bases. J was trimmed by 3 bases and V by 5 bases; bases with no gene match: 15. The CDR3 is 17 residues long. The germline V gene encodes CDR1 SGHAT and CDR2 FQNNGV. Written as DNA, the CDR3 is TGTGCCAGCAGCACTCGGGGACAGTCTTTCTCGTACACTGAAGCTTTCTTT. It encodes CASSTRGQSFSYTEAFF.

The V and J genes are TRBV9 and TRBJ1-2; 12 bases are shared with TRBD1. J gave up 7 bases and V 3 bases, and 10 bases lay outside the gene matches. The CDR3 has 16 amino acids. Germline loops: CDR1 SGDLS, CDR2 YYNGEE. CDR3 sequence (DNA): TGTGCCAGCAGCGGGACCGGGACAGGGGGCGCGGGTGGCTACACCTTC. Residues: CASSGTGTGGAGGYTF.

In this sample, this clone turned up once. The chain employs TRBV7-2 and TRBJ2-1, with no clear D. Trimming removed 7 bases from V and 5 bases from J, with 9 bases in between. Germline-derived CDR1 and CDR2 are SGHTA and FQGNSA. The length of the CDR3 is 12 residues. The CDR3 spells CASTHTHNEQFF. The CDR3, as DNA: TGTGCCAGCACCCACACCCACAATGAGCAGTTCTTC.

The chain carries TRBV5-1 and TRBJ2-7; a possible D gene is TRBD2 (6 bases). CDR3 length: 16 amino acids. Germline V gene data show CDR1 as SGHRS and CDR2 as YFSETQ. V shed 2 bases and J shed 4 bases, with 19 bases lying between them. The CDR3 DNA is TGCGCCAGCAGCTTAGGAGGGCCGAGGGGTATTTACGAGCAGTACTTC. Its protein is CASSLGGPRGIYEQYF.